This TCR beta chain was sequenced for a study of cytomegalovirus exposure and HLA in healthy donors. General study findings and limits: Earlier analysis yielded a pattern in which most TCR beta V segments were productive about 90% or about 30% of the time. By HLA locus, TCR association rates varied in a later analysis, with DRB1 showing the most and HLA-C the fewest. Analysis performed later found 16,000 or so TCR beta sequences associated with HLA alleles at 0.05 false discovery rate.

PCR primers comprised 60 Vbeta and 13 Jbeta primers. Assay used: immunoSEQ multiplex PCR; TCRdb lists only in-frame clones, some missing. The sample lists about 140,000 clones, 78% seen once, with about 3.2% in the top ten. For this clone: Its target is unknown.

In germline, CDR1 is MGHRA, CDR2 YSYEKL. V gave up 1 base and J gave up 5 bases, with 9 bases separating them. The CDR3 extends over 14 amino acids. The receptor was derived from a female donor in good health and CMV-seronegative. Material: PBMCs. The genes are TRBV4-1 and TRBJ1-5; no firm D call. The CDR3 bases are TGCGCCAGCAGCCAAGTCAGGATGGATCAGCCCCAGCATTTT. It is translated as CASSQVRMDQPQHF.